Sequencing of this T cell receptor beta chain was carried out in a study of shared clonotypes between healthy human individuals. Only in-frame clones appear in the TCRdb table, and some are missing; sequencing was by immunoSEQ multiplex PCR. Among some 2.3 million clones listed, over 90% were seen once. V lost 9 bases and J lost 2, with 19 bases in between. The CDR3 has 15 amino acids. CDR1 is SGHAT and CDR2 is FQNNGV in the germline V gene. This clone was detected only once. Other DNA sequences in the same sample also yield this CDR3. Sequencing was done on a sample of naive CD4+ T cells from PBMCs. As for subset: CD45RA+ positively selected. This receptor was taken from a man aged 18 to 30 in good health. Some clones in this sample may be carry-over from other donors' samples. This chain links TRBV11-2 with TRBJ1-2; a possible D gene is TRBD1 (6 bases). This CDR3 is CASRGSGRENYGYTF. Here the CDR3 DNA reads TGTGCCAGTAGGGGGTCCGGACGGGAAAACTATGGCTACACCTTC.